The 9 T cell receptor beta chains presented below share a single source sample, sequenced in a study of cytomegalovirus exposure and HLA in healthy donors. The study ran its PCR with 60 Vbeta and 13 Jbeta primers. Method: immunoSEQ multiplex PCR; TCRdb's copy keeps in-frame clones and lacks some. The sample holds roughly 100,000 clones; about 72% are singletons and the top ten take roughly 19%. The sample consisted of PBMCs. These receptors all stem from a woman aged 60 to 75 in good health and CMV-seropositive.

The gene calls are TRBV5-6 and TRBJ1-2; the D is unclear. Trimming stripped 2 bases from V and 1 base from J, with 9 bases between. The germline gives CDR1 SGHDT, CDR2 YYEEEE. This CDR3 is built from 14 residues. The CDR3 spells CASSFPEVNYGYTF. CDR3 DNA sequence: TGTGCCAGCAGCTTCCCCGAGGTTAACTATGGCTACACCTTC.

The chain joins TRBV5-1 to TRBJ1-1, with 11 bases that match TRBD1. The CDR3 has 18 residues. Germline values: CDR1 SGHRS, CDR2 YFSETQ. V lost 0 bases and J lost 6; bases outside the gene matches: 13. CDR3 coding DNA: TGCGCCAGCAGCTTGGGCGGGACAGGGGGAGGTAGTAGCGCTGAAGCTTTCTTT. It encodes CASSLGGTGGGSSAEAFF.

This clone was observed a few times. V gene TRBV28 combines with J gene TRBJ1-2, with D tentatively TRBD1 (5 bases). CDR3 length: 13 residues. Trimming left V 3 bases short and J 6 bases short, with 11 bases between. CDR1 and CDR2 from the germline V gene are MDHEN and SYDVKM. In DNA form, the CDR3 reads TGTGCCAGCAGTTTCGGGGGACTTAATGGCTACACCTTC. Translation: CASSFGGLNGYTF.

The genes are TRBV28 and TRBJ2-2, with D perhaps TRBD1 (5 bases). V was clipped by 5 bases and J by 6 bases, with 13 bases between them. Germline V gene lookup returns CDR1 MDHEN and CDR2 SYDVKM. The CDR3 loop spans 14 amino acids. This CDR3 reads CASSGPGLPGELFF. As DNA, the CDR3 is TGTGCCAGCAGTGGTCCAGGGTTGCCCGGGGAGCTGTTTTTT.

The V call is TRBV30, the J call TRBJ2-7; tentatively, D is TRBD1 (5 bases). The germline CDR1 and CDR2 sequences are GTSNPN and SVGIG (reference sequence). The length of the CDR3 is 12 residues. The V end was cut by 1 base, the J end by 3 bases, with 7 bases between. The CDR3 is CAWSGQFYEQYF. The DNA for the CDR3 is TGTGCCTGGAGTGGACAGTTCTACGAGCAGTACTTC.

The DNA for the CDR3 is TGTGCCTGGAACAGGGGGAGGCGTGAAAAACTGTTTTTT. Amino acid sequence: CAWNRGRREKLFF. The chain uses TRBV30 and TRBJ1-4; TRBD1 aligns across 8 bases. Trimming removed 4 bases from V and 7 bases from J; junction bases left unmatched: 5. This CDR3 region has 13 residues. Germline V gene lookup returns CDR1 GTSNPN and CDR2 SVGIG (reference sequence).

As DNA, the CDR3 is TGTGCCAGCTCACCGCTAGGAGGGGGCACAGATACGCAGTATTTT. It translates to CASSPLGGGTDTQYF. The rearrangement links TRBV18 to TRBJ2-3, with a possible D match to TRBD2 (6 bases). The CDR3 has 15 residues. V was shortened by 3 bases and J by 1 base, with 11 bases between the two germline ends. CDR1 KGHSH and CDR2 LQKENI come from the germline V gene.

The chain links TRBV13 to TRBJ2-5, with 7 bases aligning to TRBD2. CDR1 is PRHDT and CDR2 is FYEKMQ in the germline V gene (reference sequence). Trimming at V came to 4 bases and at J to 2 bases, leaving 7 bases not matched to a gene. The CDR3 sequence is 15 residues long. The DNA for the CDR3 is TGTGCCAGCAGCTCCCGGGGAGCGGGGCAAGAGACCCAGTACTTC. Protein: CASSSRGAGQETQYF. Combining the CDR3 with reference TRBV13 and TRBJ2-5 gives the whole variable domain AAGVIQSPRHLIKEKRETATLKCYPIPRHDTVYWYQQGPGQDPQFLISFYEKMQSDKGSIPDRFSAQQFSDYHSELNMSSLELGDSALYFCASSSRGAGQETQYFGPGTRLLVL.

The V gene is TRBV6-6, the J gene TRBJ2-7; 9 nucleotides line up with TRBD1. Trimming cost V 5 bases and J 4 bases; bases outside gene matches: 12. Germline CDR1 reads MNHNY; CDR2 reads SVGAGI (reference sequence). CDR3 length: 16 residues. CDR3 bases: TGTGCCAGCAGTCTACAGGGGGCGGGGGTCGGATACGAGCAGTACTTC. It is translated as CASSLQGAGVGYEQYF.